This TCR beta chain came from a study of graft-versus-host responses after intestinal transplantation (dated by TCRdb to about 2021). Regarding the research as a whole: The transplants that recipients received were multivisceral, liver-intestinal, or isolated intestinal. Every recipient was given anti-thymocyte globulin induction, followed by approximately 3 years of maintenance tacrolimus and steroids. A peak of at least 4% donor T cells among recipient peripheral blood mononuclear cells was the definition used for donor T cell macrochimerism. Rather than going through the commercial service, samples from a few later patients were sequenced in-house on an Illumina MiSeq and processed with MiXCR. The cohort enrolled some 24 intestinal transplant recipients, one of whom was a retransplant, and a few patients without pretransplant specimens were excluded. After intestinal transplantation, graft-versus-host and host-versus-graft alloreactive T cell clones in the graft, circulation and bone marrow were tracked using bulk TCR-beta CDR3 sequencing. Alloreactive clones were identified by sequencing pre-transplant mixed lymphocyte reaction products and comparing them with unstimulated pre-transplant donor and recipient T cells.

The library was obtained by the immunoSEQ multiplex PCR assay. For most patients, genomic DNA was isolated with the Qiagen DNeasy Blood and Tissue Kit and sent frozen to Adaptive Biotechnologies for TCR sequencing. For most patients, high-throughput TCR-beta CDR3 sequencing of genomic DNA was performed by Adaptive Biotechnologies. On the authors' methods: Adaptive's ImmunoSEQ software supplied the TCR sequencing data for approximately 18 patients, while MiXCR and VDJtools were used to process a few other patients. To correct CD4 versus CD8 sorting errors, sequences present in both subsets at a frequency ratio below 5:1 were removed. CDR3 nucleotide sequences shared by donor and recipient were removed because the origin of these sequences could not be assigned. To be classed as alloreactive, a clone needed at least 2-fold expansion over unstimulated cells and a minimum CFSE-low frequency of 0.002% (template counts) or 0.001% (read counts). A clone was considered mappable if detected in the sequenced pre-transplant spleen, lymph node, or MLR CFSE-low populations of the donor or recipient. The cumulative frequency of alloreactive clones was calculated as a percentage of all sequences, weighted by copy number. The source is immuneACCESS, and TCRdb retained only in-frame sequences with V and J called. Part of the clones is not carried over; for the studies checked, unresolved V genes explain less than half of this, and the remainder is unexplained. The DNA gave D and trimming, while V, J and clone size come from that table. For this sample there are tens of thousands of clones; over 80% appear just once. In total, the top ten clones hold 0.7% of the sample.

This clone was picked up a small number of times. The antigen it recognizes is unknown. Base qualities are not recorded, but no much larger clone differs from it by a single base. This sample's time point label indicates: cells obtained before transplantation from donor or recipient. CD3+CD4+ and CD3+CD8+ populations were FACS-sorted from unstimulated pre-transplant donor and recipient cells taken from spleen or lymph nodes. Paper-wide results and their limitations: In patients with donor T cell macrochimerism, the allografts had high GvH to HvG T cell clonal ratios. Conclusions were limited by the relatively low number and heterogeneity of intestinal transplant patients. GvH clones were detected in recipient bone marrow, and some appeared earlier in ileal mucosa or blood, consistent with an intestinal mucosal origin. Early after transplant, declines in HvG clones were associated with peak levels of circulating GvH clones.

CDR3 length: 15 amino acids, cysteine to phenylalanine. The only DNA kept is the CDR3, 45 bases in frame from the first base. Cut back by 4 bases and 5 bases, the V and J ends lie 17 bases apart. Based on the germline V gene (reference sequence), the CDR1 and CDR2 sequences are SGHKS and YYEKEE. This material consisted of unstimulated CD4+ T cells sorted from spleen or lymph node cells, taken before intestinal transplant. This clonotype was obtained from a human donor who received an intestinal transplant. The chain joins TRBV5-5 to TRBJ2-3, with TRBD1 tentatively as D gene (6 bases match). The CDR3 amino acid sequence is: CASSLPQQGRDTQYF. The DNA sequence reads TGTGCCAGCAGCCTCCCCCAACAGGGAAGAGATACGCAGTATTTT.